This T cell receptor (beta chain) comes out of a study of CD8+CD57+ T cells in acquired aplastic anemia. Overall study context: Sorted CD4+ plus CD8+ cells gave DNA averaging roughly 3 ug. Study-wide points: Patients and controls were found to share around 30 CD8+ CDR3 sequences.

V gave up 5 bases and J gave up 1 base, with 8 bases separating them. Germline-derived CDR1 and CDR2 are SNHLY and FYNNEI. This CDR3 has 13 residues. Whoever was chosen for sequencing had shown CD8+CD57+ cell expansion by flow cytometry. Prior therapy had not been administered to any patient at the time of blood sampling. A note on this clonotype: Antigen specificity is unknown.

TCR beta VDJ and CDR3 were profiled, and genomic DNA was the template. TCRdb reprocessed the reads via MiXCR and lists one record per CDR3 protein. The sample lists about 180,000 distinct CDR3 sequences; around 60% were seen once. Sequencing used sorted CD4+, CD8+, or CD8+CD57+ T cells (not recorded which) from PBMCs. The TCR comes from a human donor with aplastic anemia. The chain has TRBV2 and TRBJ1-1, with D maybe TRBD1 (6 bases). DNA for the CDR3: TGTGCCAGCAGTACGGGACAGAACACTGAAGCTTTCTTT. This sequence encodes CASSTGQNTEAFF.